The 23 T cell receptor beta chains below all came from one sample that was sequenced in a study of beta chain features in type 1 diabetes. As every portion of the isolated RNA was reverse transcribed, the sequencing read expressed TCRB transcripts. TCRdb's copy holds only in-frame clones and misses some; the assay was immunoSEQ multiplex PCR. Of 860,000 or so clones in the sample, roughly 16% were seen once. The sequencing sample was made of naive CD4+ T cells from blood. The receptor source for this set is a woman between 18 and 30 years old in good health.

Only a few counts were recorded for this clone. The genes are TRBV28 and TRBJ1-2, with D possibly TRBD1 on 5 matching bases. Per the germline V gene, CDR1 is MDHEN and CDR2 is SYDVKM. Trimming left V 7 bases short and J 0 bases short, with 9 bases between. The CDR3 extends over 13 amino acids. The CDR3: CASTGGTNYGYTF. The CDR3 DNA reads as TGTGCCAGCACCGGGGGTACTAACTATGGCTACACCTTC.

The V and J genes are TRBV28 and TRBJ1-5; no firm D call. The V gene's germline CDR1 is MDHEN and CDR2 SYDVKM. The CDR3 sequence is 12 residues long. V was pared by 3 bases and J by 6 bases, with 6 bases between. CDR3 sequence reads: CASSLEPQPQHF. The CDR3 DNA follows: TGTGCCAGCAGTTTGGAGCCTCAGCCCCAGCATTTT.

This clone showed up just a few times. The V and J genes are TRBV6-1 and TRBJ2-1; D not resolved. CDR1 and CDR2 (germline): MNHNS, SASEGT. The CDR3 covers 15 residues. V shed 5 bases and J shed 8 bases, with 19 bases lying between them. CDR3 sequence reads: CASSSKDPKIDEQFF. The CDR3 region has the DNA TGTGCCAGCAGTTCAAAGGATCCGAAAATCGATGAGCAGTTCTTC.

The chain recombines TRBV18 with TRBJ2-7, with TRBD1 identical over 8 bases. CDR3 length: 15 amino acids. Germline CDR1 and CDR2: KGHSH and LQKENI. Trimming took 2 bases from V and 2 from J; bases not matched to a gene: 5. The CDR3 spells CASSPGTGGAYEQYF. The CDR3 region has the DNA TGTGCCAGCTCACCAGGTACAGGGGGTGCCTACGAGCAGTACTTC. The full variable domain, in which reference TRBV18 and TRBJ2-7 provide the parts outside the CDR3, is NAGVMQNPRHLVRRRGQEARLRCSPMKGHSHVYWYRQLPEEGLKFMVYLQKENIIDESGMPKERFSAEFPKEGPSILRIQQVVRGDSAAYFCASSPGTGGAYEQYFGPGTRLTVT.

The gene calls are TRBV5-4 and TRBJ1-1; D is possibly TRBD1 (5 bases). The CDR3 is made up of 16 amino acids. Germline V lookup: CDR1 SGHNT, CDR2 YYREEE (reference sequence). The ends were cut back, 4 bases at V and 2 bases at J, with 18 bases in the middle. The CDR3 bases are TGTGCCAGCAGCCAAGGCTTATCCAGGGATAACACTGAAGCTTTCTTT. Its protein product is CASSQGLSRDNTEAFF.

V usage is TRBV6-5 and J usage is TRBJ1-5; possibly TRBD1 for D (6 bases). V lost 5 bases to trimming and J lost 4 bases, with 9 bases between them. The length of the CDR3 is 13 residues. Germline V gene lookup returns CDR1 MNHEY and CDR2 SVGAGI. CDR3 residues: CASSATGNQPQHF. For the CDR3, the DNA is TGTGCCAGCAGTGCCACAGGGAATCAGCCCCAGCATTTT.

The chain recombines TRBV15 with TRBJ2-5, with 13 bases fitting TRBD2. The germline CDR1 and CDR2 sequences are LNHNV and YYDKDF (reference sequence). V shed 4 bases, J shed 0 bases, and the junction held 8 bases outside the gene matches. CDR3 length: 18 amino acids. For the CDR3, the DNA is TGTGCCACCAGCACCCGGACTAGCGGGAGTCCGTACCAAGAGACCCAGTACTTC. Amino acid sequence: CATSTRTSGSPYQETQYF.

The chain links TRBV5-1 to TRBJ2-2; TRBD2 agrees at 8 bases. The CDR3 loop spans 15 amino acids. V lost 7 bases to trimming and J lost 3 bases; unmatched junction nucleotides: 8. Germline V gives CDR1 SGHRS, CDR2 YFSETQ. For the CDR3, the DNA is TGCGCCAGCTCCTCGGGGGGGGGCTACACCGGGGAGCTGTTTTTT. It translates to CASSSGGGYTGELFF.

The J gene is TRBJ2-7, the V gene TRBV11-2, with 14 bases identical to TRBD2. The length of the CDR3 is 18 residues. J lost 6 bases, V lost 5 bases, and 15 bases had no gene match. CDR1 is SGHAT, CDR2 FQNNGV, per germline. Written as DNA, the CDR3 is TGTGCCAGCAGCCGTAATACCGGGACTAGCGGGAGATACGGCGAGCAGTACTTC. Translating it yields CASSRNTGTSGRYGEQYF.

This clone turned up a few times. V and J are TRBV9 and TRBJ2-3; 7 bases are a match to TRBD2. Trimming removed 3 bases from V and 6 bases from J; junction bases left unmatched: 4. CDR3 length equals 13 residues. The germline gives CDR1 SGDLS, CDR2 YYNGEE. This CDR3 is CASSGQGGDTQYF. The CDR3 DNA reads TGTGCCAGCAGCGGGCAGGGAGGGGATACGCAGTATTTT.

This clone showed up just a few times. The chain couples TRBV27 to TRBJ2-2; the D gene is possibly TRBD1 (5 bases). The CDR3 consists of 14 residues. Germline V lookup: CDR1 MNHEY, CDR2 SMNVEV (reference sequence). V was clipped by 7 bases and J by 1 base, with 10 bases between them. Here the CDR3 reads CASMGRRNTGELFF. The DNA for the CDR3 is TGTGCCAGCATGGGGCGCAGGAACACCGGGGAGCTGTTTTTT.

The V gene is TRBV6-6, the J gene TRBJ2-7, with 7 positions matching TRBD2. CDR1 and CDR2 from the germline V gene are MNHNY and SVGAGI (reference sequence). V lost 0 bases, J lost 2 bases, and 4 bases stayed unmatched. The CDR3 loop spans 15 amino acids. The CDR3 reads CASSYSREQPYEQYF. The CDR3 DNA reads TGTGCCAGCAGTTACTCGCGGGAGCAACCCTACGAGCAGTACTTC.

The chain carries TRBV6-6 and TRBJ1-5, with D possibly TRBD1 on 6 matching bases. CDR3 length: 14 amino acids. Trimming shortened V by 6 bases and J by 4 bases, and 13 bases separated the two germline ends. CDR1 is MNHNY and CDR2 is SVGAGI in the germline V gene (reference sequence). In nucleotides, the CDR3 is TGTGCCAGCAGACAAAGACAGGCTAATCAGCCCCAGCATTTT. Its protein product is CASRQRQANQPQHF.

In its sample, this clone was seen a few times. The rearrangement links TRBV29-1 to TRBJ2-1, with 8 bases aligning to TRBD2. The junction had 6 bases not matched to a gene; V was cut back by 1 base and J by 4 bases. The CDR3 covers 15 residues. CDR1 and CDR2 from the germline V gene are SQVTM and ANQGSEA. This CDR3 reads CSVEGLTSAYNEQFF. The CDR3 nucleotides are TGCAGCGTTGAAGGGTTGACTAGCGCTTACAATGAGCAGTTCTTC.

The chain uses TRBV7-9 and TRBJ1-1; TRBD1 matches 9 bases. Germline V CDR1 and CDR2: SEHNR, FQNEAQ (reference sequence). The ends lost 5 bases at V and 7 bases at J; junction bases unmatched: 5. CDR3 length: 13 amino acids. The CDR3, as DNA: TGTGCCAGCAGCCCAGGGACAGGGCGTGAAGCTTTCTTT. It is translated as CASSPGTGREAFF.

The chain recombines TRBV15 with TRBJ2-7, with TRBD2 matching 7 bases. CDR3 length equals 17 residues. Germline V gives CDR1 LNHNV, CDR2 YYDKDF (reference sequence). V trimming: 1 base; J trimming: 1 base; junction bases outside the gene matches: 10. This chain's CDR3 is CATSRGTAGAESYEQYF. The CDR3 nucleotides are TGTGCCACCAGCAGAGGCACCGCGGGAGCCGAATCCTACGAGCAGTACTTC.

The chain has TRBV7-9 and TRBJ2-7, with 7 positions matching TRBD1. CDR1 and CDR2 from the germline V gene are SEHNR and FQNEAQ (reference sequence). J lost 2 bases, V lost 4 bases, and 5 bases had no gene match. This CDR3 has 14 amino acids. CDR3 residues: CASSSGTEPYEQYF. In DNA form, the CDR3 reads TGTGCCAGCAGCTCGGGGACAGAACCCTACGAGCAGTACTTC.

In its sample, this clone was seen a few times. The CDR3 region has the DNA TGTGCCAGCATTTCTTCCGGAAACACCATATATTTT. Its protein product is CASISSGNTIYF. The chain joins TRBV2 to TRBJ1-3; D gene ambiguous. CDR1 and CDR2 (germline): SNHLY, FYNNEI. The CDR3 spans 12 residues. The V end lost 7 bases, the J end lost 4 bases, and 8 bases lay between the germline ends.

The genes are TRBV5-8 and TRBJ1-1; a possible D gene is TRBD1 (5 bases). The CDR3 is 13 residues long. The V end lost 2 bases, the J end lost 6 bases, and 11 bases lay between the germline ends. Germline loops: CDR1 SGHTS, CDR2 YDEGEE. CDR3 DNA: TGTGCCAGCAGCTTTTGGATAGGGGCTGAAGCTTTCTTT. Translation: CASSFWIGAEAFF. The whole variable domain, remainder taken from reference TRBV5-8 and TRBJ1-1, is EAGVTQSPTHLIKTRGQQATLRCSPISGHTSVYWYQQALGLGLQFLLWYDEGEERNRGNFPPRFSGRQFPNYSSELNVNALELEDSALYLCASSFWIGAEAFFGQGTRLTVV.

The chain has TRBV2 and TRBJ1-1; D remains unclear. This CDR3 contains 13 residues. The V end lost 4 bases, the J end lost 1 base, and 7 bases lay between the germline ends. Germline CDR1 reads SNHLY; CDR2 reads FYNNEI. The CDR3 spells CASSGIENTEAFF. The CDR3 DNA is TGTGCCAGCAGTGGGATCGAGAACACTGAAGCTTTCTTT.

This clone was counted a few times. This chain joins TRBV27 and TRBJ1-3, with TRBD1 as a possible D gene (6 bases). This CDR3 is 15 amino acids long. CDR1 MNHEY and CDR2 SMNVEV come from the germline V gene (reference sequence). Trimming took 4 bases from V and 4 from J, leaving 14 bases between them. The CDR3 region has the DNA TGTGCCAGCAGTTCCAGACAGGCGGGGGGAAACACCATATATTTT. Translated, it gives CASSSRQAGGNTIYF.

There are a few counts of this clone. The chain employs TRBV9 and TRBJ2-1, with a possible D match to TRBD1 (5 bases). CDR1 and CDR2 (germline): SGDLS, YYNGEE. V was trimmed by 4 bases and J by 0 bases, leaving 8 bases between them. The CDR3 is made up of 14 amino acids. The CDR3 bases are TGTGCCAGCAGCCGAGACAGCTCCTACAATGAGCAGTTCTTC. Translated: CASSRDSSYNEQFF.

The CDR3 spells CASSAPFTNTGELFF. In nucleotides, the CDR3 is TGTGCCAGCAGTGCCCCGTTTACGAACACCGGGGAGCTGTTTTTT. The chain joins TRBV9 to TRBJ2-2; no definite D call. Trimming removed 5 bases from V and 0 bases from J, with 11 bases in between. The CDR3 sequence is 15 residues long. From germline, CDR1 is SGDLS and CDR2 YYNGEE.